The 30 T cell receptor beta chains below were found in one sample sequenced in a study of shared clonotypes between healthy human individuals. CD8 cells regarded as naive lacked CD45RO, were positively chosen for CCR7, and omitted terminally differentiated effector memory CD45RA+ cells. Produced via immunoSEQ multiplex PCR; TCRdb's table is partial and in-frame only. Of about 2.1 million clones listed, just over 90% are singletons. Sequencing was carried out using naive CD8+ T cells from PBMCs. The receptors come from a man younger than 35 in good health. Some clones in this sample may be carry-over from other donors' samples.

The CDR3 nucleotides read TGTGCCAGCAGCCGAAGACTAGCGGGAGTGGAAGAGACCCAGTACTTC. Translated, it gives CASSRRLAGVEETQYF. The chain is built from TRBV4-2 and TRBJ2-5; 12 bases match TRBD2. CDR1 LGHNA and CDR2 YNFKEQ come from the germline V gene. This CDR3 comprises 16 residues. Germline trimming cut 4 bases from V and 3 bases from J; bases unmatched to any gene: 6.

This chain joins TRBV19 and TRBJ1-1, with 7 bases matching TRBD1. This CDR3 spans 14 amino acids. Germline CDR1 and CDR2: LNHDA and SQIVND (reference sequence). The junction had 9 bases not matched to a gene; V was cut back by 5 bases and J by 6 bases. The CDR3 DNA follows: TGTGCCAGTAGTGACCTACAGGGGTGGGCTGAAGCTTTCTTT. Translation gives CASSDLQGWAEAFF.

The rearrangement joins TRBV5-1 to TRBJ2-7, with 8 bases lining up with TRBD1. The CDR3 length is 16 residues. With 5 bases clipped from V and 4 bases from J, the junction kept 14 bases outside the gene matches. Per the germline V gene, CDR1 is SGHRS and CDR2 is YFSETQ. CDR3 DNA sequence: TGCGCCAGCAGGACAGGGGATAGAGTCTTTAGGTACGAGCAGTACTTC. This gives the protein CASRTGDRVFRYEQYF.

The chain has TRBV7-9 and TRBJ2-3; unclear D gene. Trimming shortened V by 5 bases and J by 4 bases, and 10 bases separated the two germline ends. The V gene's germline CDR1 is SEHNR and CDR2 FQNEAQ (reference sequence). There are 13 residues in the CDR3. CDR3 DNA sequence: TGTGCCAGCAGCCCGATTTTGTCAGATACGCAGTATTTT. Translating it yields CASSPILSDTQYF.

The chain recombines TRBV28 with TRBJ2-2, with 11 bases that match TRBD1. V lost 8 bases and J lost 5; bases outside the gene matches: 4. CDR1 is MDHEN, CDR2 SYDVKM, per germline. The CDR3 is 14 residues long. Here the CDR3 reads CASSGTGGTGELFF. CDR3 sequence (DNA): TGTGCCAGCTCCGGGACAGGGGGAACCGGGGAGCTGTTTTTT.

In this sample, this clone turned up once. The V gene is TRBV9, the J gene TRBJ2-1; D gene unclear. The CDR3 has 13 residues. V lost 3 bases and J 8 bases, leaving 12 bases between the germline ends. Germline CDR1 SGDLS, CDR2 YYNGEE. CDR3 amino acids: CASSAAGLDEQFF. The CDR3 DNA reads TGTGCCAGCAGCGCTGCCGGCCTCGATGAGCAGTTCTTC.

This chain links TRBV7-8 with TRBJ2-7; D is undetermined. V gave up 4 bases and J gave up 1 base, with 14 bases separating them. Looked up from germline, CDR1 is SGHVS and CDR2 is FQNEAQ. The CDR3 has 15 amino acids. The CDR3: CASSYSVTLSYEQYF. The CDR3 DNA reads TGTGCCAGCAGCTACTCGGTAACTCTATCCTACGAGCAGTACTTC.

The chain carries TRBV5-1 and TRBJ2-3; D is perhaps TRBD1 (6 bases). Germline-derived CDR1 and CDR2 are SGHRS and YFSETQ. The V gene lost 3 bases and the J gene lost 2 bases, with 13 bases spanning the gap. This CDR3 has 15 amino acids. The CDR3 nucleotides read TGCGCCAGCAGCTCACAACAGGGCTCCACAGATACGCAGTATTTT. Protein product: CASSSQQGSTDTQYF.

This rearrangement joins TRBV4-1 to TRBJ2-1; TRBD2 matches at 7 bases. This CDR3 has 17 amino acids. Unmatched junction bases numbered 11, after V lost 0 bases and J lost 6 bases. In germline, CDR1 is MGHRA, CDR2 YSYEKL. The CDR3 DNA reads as TGCGCCAGCAGCCAAGATCAAGAGGCGGGAGCAGTCAATGAGCAGTTCTTC. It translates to CASSQDQEAGAVNEQFF.

CDR3 residues: CASSSDPGANYEQYF. The CDR3 DNA reads TGTGCCAGCAGCTCGGATCCGGGCGCAAACTACGAGCAGTACTTC. The chain joins TRBV7-2 to TRBJ2-7; D unclear. Trimming pared 4 bases from V and 3 bases from J, leaving 16 bases between. The germline gives CDR1 SGHTA, CDR2 FQGNSA. This CDR3 contains 15 residues.

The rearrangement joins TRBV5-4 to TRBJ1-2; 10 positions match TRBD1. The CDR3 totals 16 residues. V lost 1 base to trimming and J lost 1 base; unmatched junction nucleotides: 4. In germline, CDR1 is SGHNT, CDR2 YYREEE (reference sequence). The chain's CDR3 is CASSLIGTGVNYGYTF. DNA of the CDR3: TGTGCCAGCAGCTTGATCGGGACAGGGGTTAACTATGGCTACACCTTC.

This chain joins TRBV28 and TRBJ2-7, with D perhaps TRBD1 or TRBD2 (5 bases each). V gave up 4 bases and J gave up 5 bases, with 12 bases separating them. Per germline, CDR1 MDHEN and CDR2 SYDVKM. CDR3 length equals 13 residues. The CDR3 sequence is CASSSRGRHEQYF. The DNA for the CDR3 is TGTGCCAGCAGTTCCCGGGGACGCCACGAGCAGTACTTC.

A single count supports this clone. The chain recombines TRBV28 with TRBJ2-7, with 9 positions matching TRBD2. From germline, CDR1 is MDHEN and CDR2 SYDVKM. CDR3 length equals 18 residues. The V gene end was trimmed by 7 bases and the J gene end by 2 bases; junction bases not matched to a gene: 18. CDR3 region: CASNPSGKLAGVTYEQYF. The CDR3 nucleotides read TGTGCCAGCAATCCATCCGGTAAATTAGCGGGAGTTACCTACGAGCAGTACTTC.

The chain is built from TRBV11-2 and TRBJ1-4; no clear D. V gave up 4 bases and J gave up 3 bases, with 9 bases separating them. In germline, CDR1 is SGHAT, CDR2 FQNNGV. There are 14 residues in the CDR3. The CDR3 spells CASSSQWANEKLFF. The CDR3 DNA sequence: TGTGCCAGCAGCTCTCAATGGGCTAATGAAAAACTGTTTTTT.

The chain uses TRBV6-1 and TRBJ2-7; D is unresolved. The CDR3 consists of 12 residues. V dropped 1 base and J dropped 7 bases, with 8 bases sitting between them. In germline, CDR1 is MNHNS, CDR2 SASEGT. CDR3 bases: TGTGCCAGCAGTGAAGGCCCATGGGAGCAGTACTTC. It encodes CASSEGPWEQYF.

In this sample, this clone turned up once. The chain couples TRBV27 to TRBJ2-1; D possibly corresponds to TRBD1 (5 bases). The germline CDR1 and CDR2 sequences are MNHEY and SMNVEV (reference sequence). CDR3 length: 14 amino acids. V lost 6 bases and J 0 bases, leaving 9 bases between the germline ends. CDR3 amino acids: CASRGLPSYNEQFF. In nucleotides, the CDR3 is TGTGCCAGCAGGGGGCTTCCCTCCTACAATGAGCAGTTCTTC.

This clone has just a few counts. DNA of the CDR3: TGTGCCTGGAGTTTGGACCGGGGCACTGAAGCTTTCTTT. Amino acid sequence: CAWSLDRGTEAFF. The V call is TRBV30, the J call TRBJ1-1, with no clear D. The germline V gene has CDR1 GTSNPN and CDR2 SVGIG (reference sequence). With 2 bases removed from V and 4 bases from J, the gap between germline ends came to 11 bases. The CDR3 has 13 residues.

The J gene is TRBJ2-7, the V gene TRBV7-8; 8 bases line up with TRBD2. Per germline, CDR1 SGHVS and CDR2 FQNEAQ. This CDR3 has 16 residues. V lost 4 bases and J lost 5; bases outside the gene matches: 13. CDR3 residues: CASSSGGPAGYHEQYF. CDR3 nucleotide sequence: TGTGCCAGCAGCTCGGGGGGGCCAGCGGGATACCACGAGCAGTACTTC. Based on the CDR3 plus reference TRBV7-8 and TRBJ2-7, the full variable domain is GAGVSQSPRYKVAKRGQDVALRCDPISGHVSLFWYQQALGQGPEFLTYFQNEAQLDKSGLPSDRFFAERPEGSVSTLKIQRTQQEDSAVYLCASSSGGPAGYHEQYFGPGTRLTVT.

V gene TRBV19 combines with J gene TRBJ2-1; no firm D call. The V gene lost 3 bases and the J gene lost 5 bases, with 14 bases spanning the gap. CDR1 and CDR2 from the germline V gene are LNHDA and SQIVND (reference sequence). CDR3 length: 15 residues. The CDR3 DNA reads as TGTGCCAGTAGTATCGACTCCAAGGTCAACAATGAGCAGTTCTTC. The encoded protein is CASSIDSKVNNEQFF.

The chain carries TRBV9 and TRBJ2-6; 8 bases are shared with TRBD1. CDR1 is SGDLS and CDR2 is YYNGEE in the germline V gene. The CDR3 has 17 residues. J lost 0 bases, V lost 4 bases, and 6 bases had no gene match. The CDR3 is CASSPLDRASGANVLTF. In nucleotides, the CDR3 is TGTGCCAGCAGCCCTCTGGACAGGGCCTCTGGGGCCAACGTCCTGACTTTC.

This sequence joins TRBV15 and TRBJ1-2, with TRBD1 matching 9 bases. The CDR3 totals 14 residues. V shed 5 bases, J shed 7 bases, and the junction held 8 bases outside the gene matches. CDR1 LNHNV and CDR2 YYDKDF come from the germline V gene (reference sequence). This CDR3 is CATSLEGQGSGYTF. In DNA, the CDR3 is TGTGCCACCAGCTTGGAGGGACAGGGATCTGGCTACACCTTC.

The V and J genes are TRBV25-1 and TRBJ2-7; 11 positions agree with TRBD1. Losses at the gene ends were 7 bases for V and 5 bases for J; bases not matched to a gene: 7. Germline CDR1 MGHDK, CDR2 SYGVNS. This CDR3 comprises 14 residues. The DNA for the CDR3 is TGTGCCAGCATCTCCGGACAGGGGGCTAACGAGCAGTACTTC. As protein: CASISGQGANEQYF.

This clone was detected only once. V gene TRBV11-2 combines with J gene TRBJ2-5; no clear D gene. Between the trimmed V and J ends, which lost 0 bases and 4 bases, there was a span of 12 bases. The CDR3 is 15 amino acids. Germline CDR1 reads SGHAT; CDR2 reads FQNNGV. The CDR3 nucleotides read TGTGCCAGCAGCTTAGATCTTGGCTGGGGAGAGACCCAGTACTTC. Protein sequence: CASSLDLGWGETQYF.

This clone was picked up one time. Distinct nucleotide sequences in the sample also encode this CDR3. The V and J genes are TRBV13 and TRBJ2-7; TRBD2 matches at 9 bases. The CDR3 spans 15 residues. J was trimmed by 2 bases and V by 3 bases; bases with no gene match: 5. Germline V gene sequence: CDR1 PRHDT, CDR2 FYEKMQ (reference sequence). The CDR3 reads CASSLRGGRAYEQYF. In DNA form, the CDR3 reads TGTGCCAGCAGCTTGCGGGGCGGGAGGGCCTACGAGCAGTACTTC.

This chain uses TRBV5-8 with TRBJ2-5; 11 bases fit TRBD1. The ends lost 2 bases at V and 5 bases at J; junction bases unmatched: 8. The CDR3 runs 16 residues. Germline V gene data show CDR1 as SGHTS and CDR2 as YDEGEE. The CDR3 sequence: CASSFGQGAFGETQYF. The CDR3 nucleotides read TGTGCCAGCAGCTTCGGACAGGGGGCATTTGGGGAGACCCAGTACTTC.

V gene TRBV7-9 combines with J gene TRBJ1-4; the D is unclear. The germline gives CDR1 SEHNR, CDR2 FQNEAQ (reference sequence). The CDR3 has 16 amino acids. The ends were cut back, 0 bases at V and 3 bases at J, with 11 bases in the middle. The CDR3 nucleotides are TGTGCCAGCAGCTTAGCGGAATCGTGGGCTAATGAAAAACTGTTTTTT. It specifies CASSLAESWANEKLFF.

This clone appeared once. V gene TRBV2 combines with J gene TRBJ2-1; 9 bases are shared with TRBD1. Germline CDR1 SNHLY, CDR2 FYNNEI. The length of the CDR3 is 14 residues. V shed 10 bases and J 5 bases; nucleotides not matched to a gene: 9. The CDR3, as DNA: TGTGCCACCAACAGGGGGCGACTTAACAATGAGCAGTTCTTC. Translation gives CATNRGRLNNEQFF.

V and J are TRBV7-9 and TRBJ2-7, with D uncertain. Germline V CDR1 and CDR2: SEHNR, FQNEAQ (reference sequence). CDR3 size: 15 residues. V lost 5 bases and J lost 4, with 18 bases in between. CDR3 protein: CASSDDQTHQYEQYF. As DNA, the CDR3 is TGTGCCAGCAGCGACGACCAGACTCACCAATACGAGCAGTACTTC.

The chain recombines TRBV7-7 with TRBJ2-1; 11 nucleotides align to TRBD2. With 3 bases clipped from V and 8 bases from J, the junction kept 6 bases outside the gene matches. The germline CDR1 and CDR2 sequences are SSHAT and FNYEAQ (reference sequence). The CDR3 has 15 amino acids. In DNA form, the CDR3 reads TGTGCCAGCAGCTTGGTAGCGGGAGGGGGGGATGAGCAGTTCTTC. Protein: CASSLVAGGGDEQFF.

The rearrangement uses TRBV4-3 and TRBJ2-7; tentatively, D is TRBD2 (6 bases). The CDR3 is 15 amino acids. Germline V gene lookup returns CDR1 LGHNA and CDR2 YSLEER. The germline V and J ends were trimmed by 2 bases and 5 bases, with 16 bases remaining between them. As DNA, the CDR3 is TGCGCCAGCAGCCAAATTATCGGCCCGGGGGACGAGCAGTACTTC. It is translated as CASSQIIGPGDEQYF.